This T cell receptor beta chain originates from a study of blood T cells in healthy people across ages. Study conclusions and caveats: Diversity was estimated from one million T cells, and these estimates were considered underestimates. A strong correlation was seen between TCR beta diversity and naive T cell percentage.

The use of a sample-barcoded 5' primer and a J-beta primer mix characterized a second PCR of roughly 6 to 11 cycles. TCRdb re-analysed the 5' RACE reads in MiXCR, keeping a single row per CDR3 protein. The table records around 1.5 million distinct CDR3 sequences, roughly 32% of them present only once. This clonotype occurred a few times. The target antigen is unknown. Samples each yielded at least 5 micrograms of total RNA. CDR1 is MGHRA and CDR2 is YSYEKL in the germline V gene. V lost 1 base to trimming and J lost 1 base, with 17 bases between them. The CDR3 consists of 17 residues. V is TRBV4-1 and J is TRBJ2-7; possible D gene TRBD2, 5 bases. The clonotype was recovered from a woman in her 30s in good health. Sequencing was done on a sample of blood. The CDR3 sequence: CASSQVAGLAVSYEQYF. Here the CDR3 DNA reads TGCGCCAGCAGCCAAGTCGCGGGCCTAGCAGTATCCTACGAGCAGTACTTC.